Following are 7 T cell receptor beta chains from one sample sequenced in a study of beta chain features in type 1 diabetes. Findings and limits, study-wide: Shorter TCRB CDR3s, moderately but significantly so, were found in Type 1 diabetes patients in all four CD4+ subsets.

These receptors have no known antigen. Sequenced material consisted of expressed TCRB transcripts (all of the isolated RNA was reverse transcribed). Produced via immunoSEQ multiplex PCR; TCRdb's table is partial and in-frame only. The sample records almost 350,000 clones, roughly 9% being singletons. Material: central memory CD4+ T cells from blood. Receptors were obtained from a man aged 25 to 40 with type 1 diabetes.

At least ten counts were recorded for this clone. Other DNA sequences in this sample translate to the same CDR3. The rearrangement uses TRBV6-5 and TRBJ2-7; tentative D call: TRBD1 (6 bases). The CDR3 length is 14 residues. Germline V gene data show CDR1 as MNHEY and CDR2 as SVGAGI. Between the trimmed V and J ends, which lost 6 bases and 0 bases, there was a span of 12 bases. CDR3 bases: TGTGCCAGCAGACGTACAGGGAGCTCCTACGAGCAGTACTTC. Encoded protein: CASRRTGSSYEQYF.

The chain has TRBV9 and TRBJ1-6; D gene ambiguous. This CDR3 spans 15 amino acids. Trimming removed 0 bases at V and 9 bases at J, with 13 bases between. CDR1 is SGDLS and CDR2 is YYNGEE in the germline V gene. The CDR3: CASSVDSREGSPLHF. DNA for the CDR3: TGTGCCAGCAGCGTAGATTCCCGCGAGGGTTCACCCCTCCACTTT.

The J gene is TRBJ1-2, the V gene TRBV19, with D maybe TRBD1 (6 bases). This CDR3 is built from 13 residues. Trimming cost V 4 bases and J 4 bases, with 10 bases left between them. In germline, CDR1 is LNHDA, CDR2 SQIVND (reference sequence). The CDR3 nucleotides are TGTGCCAGTAGTAGAGGGGGTACCTATGGCTACACCTTC. It specifies CASSRGGTYGYTF. Complete variable domain (other parts from reference TRBV19 and TRBJ1-2): DGGITQSPKYLFRKEGQNVTLSCEQNLNHDAMYWYRQDPGQGLRLIYYSQIVNDFQKGDIAEGYSVSREKKESFPLTVTSAQKNPTAFYLCASSRGGTYGYTFGSGTRLTVV.

This clone was detected only a few times. The V gene is TRBV21-1, the J gene TRBJ2-7. TRBV21-1 constitutes a pseudogene. The CDR3 runs to 15 residues. The CDR3 spells CASIGRTKPPYEQYF. The DNA of the CDR3 is TGTGCCAGCATAGGGCGGACCAAACCCCCCTACGAGCAGTACTTC.

This clone was observed a few times. The chain links TRBV30 to TRBJ2-2; 8 positions agree with TRBD1. Germline CDR1 and CDR2: GTSNPN and SVGIG (reference sequence). The J segment lost 3 bases and the V segment lost 2 bases, leaving 5 bases of the junction unmatched. The CDR3 consists of 15 residues. The CDR3: CAWSRLGQDTGELFF. The CDR3 nucleotides read TGTGCCTGGAGTCGACTGGGACAGGACACCGGGGAGCTGTTTTTT.

The chain's CDR3 is CAATSGLSYEQYF. The DNA for the CDR3 is TGCGCCGCTACTAGCGGACTTTCCTACGAGCAGTACTTC. The J gene is TRBJ2-7, the V gene TRBV4-3, with 8 bases lining up with TRBD2. This CDR3 is 13 amino acids long. The germline CDR1 and CDR2 sequences are LGHNA and YSLEER. V lost 11 bases, J lost 1 base, and 7 bases stayed unmatched.

The chain employs TRBV2 and TRBJ2-1; unclear D gene. This CDR3 is built from 16 residues. The V end lost 11 bases, the J end lost 3 bases, and 23 bases lay between the germline ends. Germline V gene data show CDR1 as SNHLY and CDR2 as FYNNEI. CDR3 amino acids: CAFKDPITPIYNEQFF. The CDR3 coding sequence is TGTGCCTTCAAGGACCCCATCACTCCTATCTACAATGAGCAGTTCTTC.